This TCR beta chain was identified during a study of Ad26.COV2.S vaccination and SARS-CoV-2 variants. Treatment in this sample: about 20 received Ad26.COV2.S at low or high dose, single or two shots; several received placebo; per-sample allocation not given. The study sampled participants on day 63 after the first vaccine or placebo injection. The donor's status was that of an adult aged 18-55 years in Boston. Note on this clone: Its antigen is still unknown.

Germline CDR1 SGHDT, CDR2 YYEEEE. The CDR3 is 18 residues long. Trimming took 4 bases from V and 0 from J, leaving 21 bases between them. The repertoire was sequenced with immunoSEQ multiplex PCR; TCRdb's copy has only in-frame clones and lacks some. This sample carries approximately 500,000 clones, around 85% of them seen once, and the ten largest clones take about 13%. Study findings and constraints: Breadth of non-spike TCRs did not differ between vaccinees and placebo recipients.

The source material was peripheral blood, sampled in a trial of Ad26.COV2.S vaccine versus placebo. The chain employs TRBV5-6 and TRBJ2-3; D might be TRBD2 (6 bases). The receptor was isolated from a person aged 18 to 65 who received the Ad26.COV2.S COVID-19 vaccine or a placebo. The CDR3 region is CASSRRGGIGKSTDTQYF. The CDR3 DNA reads TGTGCCAGCAGCAGGAGGGGCGGGATCGGTAAAAGCACAGATACGCAGTATTTT.